Presented here are 9 T cell receptor beta chains from one specimen sequenced in a study of blood T cell repertoires in COVID-19 (dated by TCRdb to the early 2020s). Receptor libraries were prepared by the immunoSEQ multiplex PCR assay. TCRdb provides this immuneACCESS table in a form limited to in-frame rearrangements. Some clones are lacking; in checked studies, under half of them reflect an unresolved V gene, and why the rest are absent is not known. For this sample the table gives some 300,000 clones, of which 85% to 90% were detected only once. The ten top clones hold 2.9% of the sample. The sample comprised PBMCs or T cells enriched from blood (not recorded which). The receptors derive from a woman aged 45-60 years who had been exposed to COVID-19.

In its sample, this clone was seen a few times. CDR3 loop: CASSPKSTAGLSTDTQYF. CDR3 coding DNA: TGCGCCAGCAGCCCGAAGTCGACAGCGGGGTTATCCACAGATACGCAGTATTTT. The chain carries TRBV4-1 and TRBJ2-3, with 7 nucleotides matching TRBD2. Germline CDR1 and CDR2: MGHRA and YSYEKL. The CDR3 totals 18 residues. V was pared by 4 bases and J by 2 bases, with 15 bases of the junction left unmatched.

V usage is TRBV4-1 and J usage is TRBJ2-3, with D possibly TRBD1 on 6 matching bases. In germline, CDR1 is MGHRA, CDR2 YSYEKL. The CDR3 sequence is 15 residues long. Deletions cut 4 bases from V and 1 base from J, with 12 bases between. This chain's CDR3 is CASSPFRGGTDTQYF. CDR3 nucleotide sequence: TGCGCCAGCAGCCCCTTCAGGGGTGGCACAGATACGCAGTATTTT.

The J gene is TRBJ2-2, the V gene TRBV5-1; D is possibly TRBD1 (5 bases). Germline loops: CDR1 SGHRS, CDR2 YFSETQ. Deletions cut 7 bases from V and 1 base from J, with 11 bases between. The CDR3 sequence is 14 residues long. The CDR3 bases are TGCGCCAGCTCGGTCAGGGAGAACACCGGGGAGCTGTTTTTT. It yields the protein CASSVRENTGELFF.

The gene calls are TRBV6-1 and TRBJ2-7; no clear D gene. With 1 base removed from V and 9 bases from J, the gap between germline ends came to 13 bases. Germline assignment: CDR1 MNHNS and CDR2 SASEGT. CDR3 length: 13 amino acids. The CDR3 DNA sequence: TGTGCCAGCAGTGAAGGTGCGGTCTTAGTGCAGTACTTC. As protein: CASSEGAVLVQYF.

V and J are TRBV7-8 and TRBJ2-7; 7 bases align to TRBD1. This CDR3 has 15 residues. Germline V gene data show CDR1 as SGHVS and CDR2 as FQNEAQ. The ends lost 6 bases at V and 3 bases at J; junction bases unmatched: 11. The CDR3 spells CASSPQGQSFYEQYF. CDR3 DNA: TGTGCCAGCAGTCCCCAGGGACAGTCTTTCTACGAGCAGTACTTC. The variable domain in full, with the rest retrieved from reference TRBV7-8 and TRBJ2-7, is GAGVSQSPRYKVAKRGQDVALRCDPISGHVSLFWYQQALGQGPEFLTYFQNEAQLDKSGLPSDRFFAERPEGSVSTLKIQRTQQEDSAVYLCASSPQGQSFYEQYFGPGTRLTVT.

As to this clone: Other DNA sequences in the sample encode the same CDR3. The rearrangement uses TRBV5-4 and TRBJ1-2; 7 nucleotides agree with TRBD1. The CDR3 sequence is 14 residues long. Germline V gene data show CDR1 as SGHNT and CDR2 as YYREEE (reference sequence). Trimming cost V 0 bases and J 4 bases; bases outside gene matches: 3. CDR3 sequence: CASSLAGQPYGYTF. CDR3 nucleotide sequence: TGTGCCAGCAGCTTGGCGGGACAGCCCTATGGCTACACCTTC.

This clone came up a few times. The chain combines TRBV11-1 with TRBJ1-1, with D uncertain. Germline V lookup: CDR1 SGHAT, CDR2 FQDESV (reference sequence). This CDR3 spans 14 amino acids. V lost 1 base to trimming and J lost 1 base, with 7 bases between them. CDR3 sequence: CASSLGRSNTEAFF. CDR3 nucleotides: TGTGCCAGCAGCTTAGGGAGGTCGAACACTGAAGCTTTCTTT.

The V gene is TRBV4-1, the J gene TRBJ2-7; maybe TRBD2 (5 bases). V was pared by 0 bases and J by 2 bases, with 17 bases between. Germline V gene lookup returns CDR1 MGHRA and CDR2 YSYEKL. CDR3 length equals 17 residues. The chain's CDR3 is CASSQDLSAGPPYEQYF. The DNA for the CDR3 is TGCGCCAGCAGCCAAGATCTTTCGGCGGGCCCTCCCTACGAGCAGTACTTC.

The J gene is TRBJ2-7, the V gene TRBV10-3, with TRBD1 identical over 7 bases. Trimming took 4 bases from V and 2 from J; bases not matched to a gene: 2. The germline V gene encodes CDR1 ENHRY and CDR2 SYGVKD. CDR3 size: 13 residues. The CDR3 DNA sequence: TGTGCCATCAGTGGGGGACAGACCTACGAGCAGTACTTC. Protein: CAISGGQTYEQYF.